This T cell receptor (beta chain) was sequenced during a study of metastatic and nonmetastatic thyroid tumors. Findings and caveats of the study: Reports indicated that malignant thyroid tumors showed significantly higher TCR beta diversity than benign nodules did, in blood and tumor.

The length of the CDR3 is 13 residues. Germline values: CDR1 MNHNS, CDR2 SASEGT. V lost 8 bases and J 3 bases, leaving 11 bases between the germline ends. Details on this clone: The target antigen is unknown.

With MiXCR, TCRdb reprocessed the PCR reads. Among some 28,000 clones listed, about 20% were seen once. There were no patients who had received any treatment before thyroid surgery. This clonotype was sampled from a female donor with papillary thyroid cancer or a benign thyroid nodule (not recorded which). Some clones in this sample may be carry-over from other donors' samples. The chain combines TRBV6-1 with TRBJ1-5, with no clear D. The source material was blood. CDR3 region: CASGGRINQPQHF. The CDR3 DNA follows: TGTGCCAGCGGCGGGCGGATCAATCAGCCCCAGCATTTT.